Shown below are 19 T cell receptor beta chains from a single sample sequenced in a study of CD8 T cells in ankylosing spondylitis. TCRdb re-derived calls from the 5' RACE reads in MiXCR, one entry per CDR3 protein. The repertoire holds hundreds of thousands of distinct CDR3 sequences, about 26% seen once, with around 6.3% in the top ten. The sample comprised blood, either unsorted or a sorted T cell fraction (not recorded which). These receptor sequences come from a male donor with ankylosing spondylitis or in good health (not recorded which).

In the case of this clonotype: A much larger clone is a single base away; this may be a read error. The genes are TRBV20-1 and TRBJ2-1, with 8 nucleotides matching TRBD2. This CDR3 comprises 15 residues. Germline CDR1 and CDR2: DFQATT and SNEGSKA (reference sequence). Trimming at V came to 5 bases and at J to 3 bases, leaving 9 bases not matched to a gene. CDR3 protein: CSADSGMANYNEQFF. DNA of the CDR3: TGCAGTGCTGATAGCGGGATGGCCAACTACAATGAGCAGTTCTTC.

This clonotype showed up just a few times. The chain uses TRBV3-1 and TRBJ2-2; 11 nucleotides agree with TRBD2. This CDR3 has 16 residues. Germline V gives CDR1 LGHDT, CDR2 YNNKEL (reference sequence). J gave up 8 bases and V 1 base, and 6 bases lay outside the gene matches. The CDR3, as DNA: TGTGCCAGCAGCCAAGTTATGACTAGCGGGACTGGGGAGCTGTTTTTT. This translates into CASSQVMTSGTGELFF. Full variable domain (rest looked up from reference TRBV3-1 and TRBJ2-2): DTAVSQTPKYLVTQMGNDKSIKCEQNLGHDTMYWYKQDSKKFLKIMFSYNNKELIINETVPNRFSPKSPDKAHLNLHINSLELGDSAVYFCASSQVMTSGTGELFFGEGSRLTVL.

The V gene is TRBV29-1, the J gene TRBJ2-5; weak D call: TRBD2 (5 bases). CDR1 and CDR2 (germline): SQVTM, ANQGSEA. The CDR3 contains 13 residues. V was clipped by 6 bases and J by 2 bases, with 13 bases between them. The CDR3 DNA is TGCAGCGTGGCCGGGAAGAGGCAAGAGACCCAGTACTTC. Translated: CSVAGKRQETQYF.

This clonotype was observed at least ten times. The CDR3 here is CASRFRWSSYEQYF. In nucleotides, the CDR3 is TGTGCCAGCAGATTCAGATGGAGCTCCTACGAGCAGTACTTC. V is TRBV6-1 and J is TRBJ2-7; no firm D call. Germline loops: CDR1 MNHNS, CDR2 SASEGT. The CDR3 runs to 14 residues. Deletions cut 6 bases from V and 0 bases from J, with 12 bases between.

This clonotype was seen repeatedly, ten times or more. The chain combines TRBV18 with TRBJ1-2; TRBD1 aligns across 7 bases. Trimming removed 3 bases from V and 3 bases from J; junction bases left unmatched: 1. The CDR3 loop spans 13 amino acids. The germline CDR1 and CDR2 sequences are KGHSH and LQKENI. The CDR3: CASSPDRHYGYTF. Written as DNA, the CDR3 is TGTGCCAGCTCACCGGACAGGCACTATGGCTACACCTTC.

This chain joins TRBV20-1 and TRBJ2-7, with 7 bases lining up with TRBD2. The V gene's germline CDR1 is DFQATT and CDR2 SNEGSKA (reference sequence). J lost 2 bases, V lost 0 bases, and 7 bases had no gene match. The CDR3 sequence is 15 residues long. The CDR3 nucleotides are TGCAGTGCTAGAGATATAGCGGGCCCAACCTACGAGCAGTACTTC. It specifies CSARDIAGPTYEQYF.

In its sample, this clonotype was seen many times. This chain connects TRBV6-5 to TRBJ2-3; D uncertain. The V gene lost 4 bases and the J gene lost 9 bases, with 11 bases spanning the gap. The CDR3 extends over 12 amino acids. Germline CDR1 and CDR2: MNHEY and SVGAGI. In nucleotides, the CDR3 is TGTGCCAGCAGTTCCTCGGGTGTCACGCAGTATTTT. It yields the protein CASSSSGVTQYF.

This clonotype was recorded at least ten times. The CDR3 loop reads CSASGGNTGELFF. Written as DNA, the CDR3 is TGCAGTGCTAGTGGGGGGAACACCGGGGAGCTGTTTTTT. V is TRBV20-1 and J is TRBJ2-2, with D possibly being TRBD1 or TRBD2 (5 bases each). The CDR3 is 13 amino acids. The V and J ends lost 3 bases and 1 base respectively, with 6 bases between them. Per the germline V gene, CDR1 is DFQATT and CDR2 is SNEGSKA (reference sequence).

The chain couples TRBV5-1 to TRBJ2-3; tentatively, D is TRBD2 (5 bases). The CDR3 is 16 amino acids. CDR1 and CDR2 from the germline V gene are SGHRS and YFSETQ. Trimming took off 4 bases at V and 0 bases at J, with 15 bases between the two ends. The CDR3 spells CASSLLGSKSTDTQYF. As DNA, the CDR3 is TGCGCCAGCAGCCTACTAGGGAGTAAAAGCACAGATACGCAGTATTTT.

In its sample, this clonotype was seen many times. The rearrangement uses TRBV12-3 or TRBV12-4 and TRBJ1-1; D unresolved. This CDR3 is 14 amino acids long. V lost 7 bases and J lost 3, with 15 bases in between. The CDR3 sequence: CASTRVRSDTEAFF. CDR3 nucleotide sequence: TGTGCCAGCACGCGGGTTCGTTCGGACACTGAAGCTTTCTTT.

The rearrangement uses TRBV7-2 and TRBJ2-3; 9 bases agree with TRBD1. CDR1 and CDR2 from the germline V gene are SGHTA and FQGNSA. V lost 7 bases, J lost 6 bases, and 5 bases stayed unmatched. The CDR3 is 13 residues long. CDR3 loop: CASKVQGADTQYF. The CDR3 nucleotides are TGTGCCAGCAAGGTACAGGGGGCTGATACGCAGTATTTT.

This clonotype showed up just a few times. The chain carries TRBV27 and TRBJ2-2; D not certain. Trimming cost V 2 bases and J 4 bases, with 14 bases left between them. The CDR3 contains 16 residues. Germline V gives CDR1 MNHEY, CDR2 SMNVEV (reference sequence). The CDR3 here is CASSLGTKTGTGELFF. The CDR3 DNA reads TGTGCCAGCAGTTTAGGAACGAAGACTGGCACCGGGGAGCTGTTTTTT.

The chain is built from TRBV7-8 and TRBJ2-7, with 11 nucleotides matching TRBD2. After removal of 7 bases from V and 3 bases from J, the junction contained 5 bases not matched to a gene. The CDR3 has 14 amino acids. Germline CDR1 reads SGHVS; CDR2 reads FQNEAQ. The CDR3 sequence: CASKPLAGGYEQYF. Here the CDR3 DNA reads TGTGCCAGCAAGCCGCTAGCGGGAGGCTACGAGCAGTACTTC.

The V gene is TRBV27, the J gene TRBJ1-6, with TRBD1 matching over 9 bases. The CDR3 is 14 amino acids. The J segment lost 7 bases and the V segment lost 5 bases, leaving 3 bases of the junction unmatched. CDR1 is MNHEY and CDR2 is SMNVEV in the germline V gene (reference sequence). The CDR3 region has the DNA TGTGCCAGCAGTGGGACAGGGCGCAATTCACCCCTCCACTTT. It yields the protein CASSGTGRNSPLHF.

This clonotype was found many times. This chain uses TRBV5-1 with TRBJ2-2, with 14 bases matching TRBD2. Germline V lookup: CDR1 SGHRS, CDR2 YFSETQ. The CDR3 loop spans 17 amino acids. Losses at the gene ends were 4 bases for V and 2 bases for J; bases not matched to a gene: 4. The CDR3 DNA sequence: TGCGCCAGCAGCACGGGACTAGCGGGGGACAACACCGGGGAGCTGTTTTTT. Its protein product is CASSTGLAGDNTGELFF.

There are a few counts of this clonotype. This chain uses TRBV3-1 with TRBJ2-7, with D possibly TRBD1 on 6 matching bases. V lost 0 bases and J lost 5, with 14 bases in between. Germline lookup yields CDR1 LGHDT and CDR2 YNNKEL (reference sequence). The CDR3 runs 15 residues. The CDR3 here is CASSQDCGRGDEQYF. The CDR3 bases are TGTGCCAGCAGCCAAGATTGTGGCAGGGGCGACGAGCAGTACTTC.

DNA for the CDR3: TGCAGTGCTCGTCATAGCGGGAGATTGGACGAGCAGTACTTC. Translation: CSARHSGRLDEQYF. The chain is built from TRBV20-1 and TRBJ2-7, with TRBD2 matching over 9 bases. This CDR3 spans 14 amino acids. Losses at the gene ends were 5 bases for V and 5 bases for J; bases not matched to a gene: 10. Germline CDR1 and CDR2: DFQATT and SNEGSKA (reference sequence).

This clonotype was counted many times. J is TRBJ2-6 and V is TRBV20-1; 10 bases are shared with TRBD1. V lost 2 bases to trimming and J lost 2 bases; unmatched junction nucleotides: 9. The CDR3 runs to 18 residues. The germline CDR1 and CDR2 sequences are DFQATT and SNEGSKA (reference sequence). CDR3: CSARPLTGGEAGANVLTF. The CDR3 DNA reads as TGCAGTGCTAGACCTTTGACAGGGGGCGAAGCTGGGGCCAACGTCCTGACTTTC.

This clonotype was recorded many times. This chain joins TRBV12-3 or TRBV12-4 and TRBJ1-1, with TRBD1 as a possible D gene (5 bases). There are 14 residues in the CDR3. Trimming took 5 bases from V and 1 from J, leaving 11 bases between them. CDR3 nucleotide sequence: TGTGCCAGCAGTCGCGACAGTACGAACACTGAAGCTTTCTTT. Its translation: CASSRDSTNTEAFF.